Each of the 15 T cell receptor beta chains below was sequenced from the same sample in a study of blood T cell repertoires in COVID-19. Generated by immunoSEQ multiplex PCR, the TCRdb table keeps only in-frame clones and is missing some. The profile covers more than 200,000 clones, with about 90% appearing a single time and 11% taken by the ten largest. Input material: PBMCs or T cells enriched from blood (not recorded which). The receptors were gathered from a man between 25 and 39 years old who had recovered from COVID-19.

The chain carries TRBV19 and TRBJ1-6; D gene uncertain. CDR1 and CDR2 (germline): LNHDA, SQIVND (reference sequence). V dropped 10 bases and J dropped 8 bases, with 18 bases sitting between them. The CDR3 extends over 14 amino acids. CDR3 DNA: TGTGCCACCGCGGAGGGAATTGGGGATTCACCCCTCCACTTT. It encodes CATAEGIGDSPLHF.

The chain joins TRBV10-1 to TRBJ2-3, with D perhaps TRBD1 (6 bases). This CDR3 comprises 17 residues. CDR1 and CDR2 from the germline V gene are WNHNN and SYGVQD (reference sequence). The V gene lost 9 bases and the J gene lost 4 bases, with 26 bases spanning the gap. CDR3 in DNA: TGCGCCAGTCCCTCCGGGACAAAGGTCAAGGGCGCAGATACGCAGTATTTT. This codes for CASPSGTKVKGADTQYF.

CDR3 sequence (DNA): TGTGCCAGCACCCTACGGGTAGGGAGGGCTGAAGCTTTCTTT. Protein: CASTLRVGRAEAFF. V gene TRBV6-5 combines with J gene TRBJ1-1; no definite D call. This CDR3 comprises 14 residues. Germline CDR1 and CDR2: MNHEY and SVGAGI. Trimming removed 7 bases from V and 6 bases from J, with 18 bases in between.

The CDR3 DNA follows: TGTGCCAGTAGCCGGGACAGGGCCTACGAGCAGTACTTC. Protein: CASSRDRAYEQYF. The chain carries TRBV19 and TRBJ2-7, with 9 bases fitting TRBD1. The germline V gene encodes CDR1 LNHDA and CDR2 SQIVND (reference sequence). CDR3 length: 13 residues. The junction had 2 bases not matched to a gene; V was cut back by 6 bases and J by 2 bases.

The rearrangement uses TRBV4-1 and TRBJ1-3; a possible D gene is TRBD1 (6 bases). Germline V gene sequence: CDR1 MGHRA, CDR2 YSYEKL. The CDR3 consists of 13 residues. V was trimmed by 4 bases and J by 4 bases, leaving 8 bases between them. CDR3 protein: CASSLGQGNTIYF. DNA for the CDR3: TGCGCCAGCAGCCTAGGACAGGGAAACACCATATATTTT.

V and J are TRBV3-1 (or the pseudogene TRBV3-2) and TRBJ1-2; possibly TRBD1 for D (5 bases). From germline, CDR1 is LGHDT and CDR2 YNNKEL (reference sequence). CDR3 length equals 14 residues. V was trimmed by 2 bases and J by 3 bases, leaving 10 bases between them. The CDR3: CASSQWIGDYGYTF. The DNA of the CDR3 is TGTGCCAGCAGCCAATGGATAGGGGACTATGGCTACACCTTC.

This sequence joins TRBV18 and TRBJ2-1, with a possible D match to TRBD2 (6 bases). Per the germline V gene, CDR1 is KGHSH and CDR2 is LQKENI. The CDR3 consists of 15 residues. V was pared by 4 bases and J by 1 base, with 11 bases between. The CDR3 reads CASSQTEGSYNEQFF. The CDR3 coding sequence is TGTGCCAGCTCACAAACGGAGGGTTCCTACAATGAGCAGTTCTTC.

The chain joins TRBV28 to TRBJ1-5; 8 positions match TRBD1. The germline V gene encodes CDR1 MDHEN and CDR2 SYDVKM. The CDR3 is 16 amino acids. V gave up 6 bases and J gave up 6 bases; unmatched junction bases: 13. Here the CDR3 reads CASSRTRTGISQPQHF. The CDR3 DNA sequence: TGTGCCAGCAGCCGTACCAGGACAGGGATCTCTCAGCCCCAGCATTTT.

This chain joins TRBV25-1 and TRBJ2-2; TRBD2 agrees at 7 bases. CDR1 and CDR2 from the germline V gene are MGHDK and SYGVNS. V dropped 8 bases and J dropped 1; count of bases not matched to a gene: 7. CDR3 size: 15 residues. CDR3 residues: CASSRTGGNTGELFF. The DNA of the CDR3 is TGTGCCAGCTCGAGGACGGGAGGGAACACCGGGGAGCTGTTTTTT.

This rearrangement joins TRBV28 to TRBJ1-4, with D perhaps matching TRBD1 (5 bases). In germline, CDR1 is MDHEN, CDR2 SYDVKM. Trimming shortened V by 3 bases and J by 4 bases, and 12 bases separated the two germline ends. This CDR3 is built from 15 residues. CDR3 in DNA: TGTGCCAGCAGTTTGGGGCGTTATGGTAATGAAAAACTGTTTTTT. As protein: CASSLGRYGNEKLFF.

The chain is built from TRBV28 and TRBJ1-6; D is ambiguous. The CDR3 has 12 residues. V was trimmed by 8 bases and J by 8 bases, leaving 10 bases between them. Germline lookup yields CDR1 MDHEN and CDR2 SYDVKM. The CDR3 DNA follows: TGTGCCAGCGGCCCAATGTATTCACCCCTCCACTTT. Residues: CASGPMYSPLHF.

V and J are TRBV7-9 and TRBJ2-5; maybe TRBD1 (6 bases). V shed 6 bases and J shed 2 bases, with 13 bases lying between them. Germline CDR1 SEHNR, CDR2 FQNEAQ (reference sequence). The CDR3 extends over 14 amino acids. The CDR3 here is CASRIGQQQETQYF. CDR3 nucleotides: TGTGCCAGCAGGATAGGACAGCAACAAGAGACCCAGTACTTC. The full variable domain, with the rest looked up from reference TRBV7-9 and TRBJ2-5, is DTGVSQNPRHKITKRGQNVTFRCDPISEHNRLYWYRQTLGQGPEFLTYFQNEAQLEKSRLLSDRFSAERPKGSFSTLEIQRTEQGDSAMYLCASRIGQQQETQYFGPGTRLLVL.

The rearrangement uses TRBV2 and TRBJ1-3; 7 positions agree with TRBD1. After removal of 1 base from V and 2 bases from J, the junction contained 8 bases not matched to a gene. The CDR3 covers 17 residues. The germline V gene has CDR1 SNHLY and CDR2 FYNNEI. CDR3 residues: CASSEVLGQSAGNTIYF. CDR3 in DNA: TGTGCCAGCAGTGAAGTATTGGGACAGTCCGCTGGAAACACCATATATTTT. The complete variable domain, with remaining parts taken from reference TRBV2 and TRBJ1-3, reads EPEVTQTPSHQVTQMGQEVILRCVPISNHLYFYWYRQILGQKVEFLVSFYNNEISEKSEIFDDQFSVERPDGSNFTLKIRSTKLEDSAMYFCASSEVLGQSAGNTIYFGEGSWLTVV.

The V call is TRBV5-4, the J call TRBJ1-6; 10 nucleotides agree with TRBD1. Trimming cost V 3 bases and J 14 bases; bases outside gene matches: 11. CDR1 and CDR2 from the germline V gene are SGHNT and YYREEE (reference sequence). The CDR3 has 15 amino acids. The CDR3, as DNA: TGTGCCAGCAGCTGGACCCGGGACAGGGGTCGAACCCTCCACTTT. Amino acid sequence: CASSWTRDRGRTLHF.

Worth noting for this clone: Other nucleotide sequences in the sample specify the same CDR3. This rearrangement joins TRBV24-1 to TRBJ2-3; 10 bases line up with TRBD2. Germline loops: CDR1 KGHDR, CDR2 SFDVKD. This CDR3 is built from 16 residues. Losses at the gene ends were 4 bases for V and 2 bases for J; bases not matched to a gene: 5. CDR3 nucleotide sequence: TGTGCCACCAGTGACCTAGCGGGAGACTACACAGATACGCAGTATTTT. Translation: CATSDLAGDYTDTQYF.